These 24 T cell receptor beta chains originate from one sample sequenced in a study of identical twins' blood T cells. TCRdb reprocessed the 5' RACE reads with MiXCR, giving one entry per CDR3 protein. The sample lists hundreds of thousands of distinct CDR3 sequences, 25% to 35% occurring once. The material sequenced was PBMCs. These receptors were obtained from a woman between 18 and 55 years old in good health.

Only a few counts were recorded for this clonotype. CDR3 coding DNA: TGCAGCGCCACATCAACTAATGAAAAACTGTTTTTT. Its protein is CSATSTNEKLFF. The chain couples TRBV29-1 to TRBJ1-4, with D unclear. The CDR3 has 12 residues. V was trimmed by 7 bases and J by 0 bases, leaving 6 bases between them. Germline CDR1 reads SQVTM; CDR2 reads ANQGSEA.

This clonotype was seen more than once but under ten times. The V call is TRBV6-5, the J call TRBJ2-2; D is undetermined. The CDR3 spans 13 residues. The germline V and J ends were trimmed by 6 bases and 3 bases, with 8 bases remaining between them. Germline V gives CDR1 MNHEY, CDR2 SVGAGI. Here the CDR3 reads CASSWAYTGELFF. Here the CDR3 DNA reads TGTGCCAGCAGCTGGGCTTACACCGGGGAGCTGTTTTTT.

This clonotype was detected a few times. The CDR3 DNA follows: TGTGCCAGTGCTTCGGGGGAAAGCTATGGCTACACCTTC. Translating it yields CASASGESYGYTF. This chain connects TRBV14 to TRBJ1-2, with a possible D match to TRBD1 (5 bases). V was clipped by 9 bases and J by 4 bases, with 15 bases between them. The CDR3 consists of 13 residues. Looked up from germline, CDR1 is SGHDN and CDR2 is FVKESK.

The J gene is TRBJ1-5, the V gene TRBV19, with a tentative D call TRBD1 (5 bases). Trimming took 3 bases from V and 0 from J, leaving 18 bases between them. The CDR3 covers 18 residues. The germline gives CDR1 LNHDA, CDR2 SQIVND (reference sequence). The CDR3 DNA reads TGTGCCAGTAGTATCGGCAGGGTGCTTTTGCATAGCAATCAGCCCCAGCATTTT. This sequence encodes CASSIGRVLLHSNQPQHF.

This chain links TRBV2 with TRBJ1-2; D unclear. The CDR3 consists of 15 residues. V was pared by 4 bases and J by 4 bases, with 16 bases between. From germline, CDR1 is SNHLY and CDR2 FYNNEI. The CDR3 nucleotides are TGTGCCAGCAGTGGGTTCGGTCGGAACACCTATGGCTACACCTTC. Translation: CASSGFGRNTYGYTF.

This clonotype has just a few counts. The chain links TRBV11-2 to TRBJ2-1; D is possibly TRBD1 (6 bases). The CDR3 is 14 residues long. V lost 3 bases and J 3 bases, leaving 9 bases between the germline ends. Germline V CDR1 and CDR2: SGHAT, FQNNGV. CDR3 nucleotide sequence: TGTGCCAGCAGCTTCGACAGGTACTACAATGAGCAGTTCTTC. This gives the protein CASSFDRYYNEQFF.

The rearrangement links TRBV5-6 to TRBJ2-1, with a possible D match to TRBD1 (5 bases). Trimming shortened V by 9 bases and J by 8 bases, and 24 bases separated the two germline ends. Per germline, CDR1 SGHDT and CDR2 YYEEEE. This CDR3 has 15 residues. The CDR3 loop is CATRYVGKGYHEQFF. The CDR3 nucleotides read TGTGCCACCCGCTACGTGGGAAAGGGGTACCATGAGCAGTTCTTC.

This clonotype has only a few counts. The chain joins TRBV19 to TRBJ1-2; TRBD1 agrees at 10 bases. The CDR3 covers 16 residues. The V gene end was trimmed by 4 bases and the J gene end by 4 bases; junction bases not matched to a gene: 9. Germline assignment: CDR1 LNHDA and CDR2 SQIVND (reference sequence). The CDR3 protein is CASSNTPGQGTYGYTF. The CDR3 DNA follows: TGTGCCAGTAGTAATACTCCGGGACAGGGGACCTATGGCTACACCTTC.

This clonotype was counted many times. The chain couples TRBV5-1 to TRBJ1-1; a weak D match, TRBD1 (5 bases). V lost 4 bases, J lost 1 base, and 11 bases lay in between. The germline CDR1 and CDR2 sequences are SGHRS and YFSETQ. This CDR3 region has 14 residues. CDR3 DNA: TGCGCCAGCAGCACTAGGGGAGCGAACACTGAAGCTTTCTTT. Its translation: CASSTRGANTEAFF.

This clonotype was picked up a small number of times. The rearrangement uses TRBV6-5 and TRBJ1-1; TRBD1 is a possible D gene (5 bases). Germline CDR1 reads MNHEY; CDR2 reads SVGAGI. With 0 bases removed from V and 1 base from J, the gap between germline ends came to 6 bases. The CDR3 is made up of 14 amino acids. CDR3 bases: TGTGCCAGCAGTTACTCGAGGGGGAACACTGAAGCTTTCTTT. This translates into CASSYSRGNTEAFF.

This clonotype showed up just a few times. This rearrangement joins TRBV20-1 to TRBJ2-3; D unresolved. The CDR3 is 12 amino acids. Between the trimmed V and J ends, which lost 7 bases and 5 bases, there was a span of 13 bases. CDR1 and CDR2 from the germline V gene are DFQATT and SNEGSKA (reference sequence). The CDR3 nucleotides are TGCAGTGGCGAGAGATACGGAGATACGCAGTATTTT. It encodes CSGERYGDTQYF.

This chain connects TRBV3-1 to TRBJ2-7, with TRBD2 matching over 7 bases. V shed 3 bases, J shed 3 bases, and the junction held 11 bases outside the gene matches. The CDR3 has 16 amino acids. Per the germline V gene, CDR1 is LGHDT and CDR2 is YNNKEL (reference sequence). CDR3 DNA sequence: TGTGCCAGCAGCCATTTATTCCTAGCGGCAGTCTACGAGCAGTACTTC. Amino acids: CASSHLFLAAVYEQYF.

This chain uses TRBV12-3 or TRBV12-4 with TRBJ1-2; D unresolved. The CDR3 extends over 16 amino acids. The ends were cut back, 7 bases at V and 4 bases at J, with 22 bases in the middle. The CDR3 nucleotides are TGTGCCAGCACTGAGAACGTGAGGGATCCCCTCTATGGCTACACCTTC. Translation gives CASTENVRDPLYGYTF.

This clonotype was seen a handful of times. J is TRBJ2-3 and V is TRBV5-6, with D tentatively TRBD2 (5 bases). Trimming took 7 bases from V and 2 from J, leaving 14 bases between them. The germline CDR1 and CDR2 sequences are SGHDT and YYEEEE. The CDR3 covers 14 residues. The CDR3 nucleotides are TGTGCCAGCTCTGAGGGCAAATACACAGATACGCAGTATTTT. Translated: CASSEGKYTDTQYF.

The chain joins TRBV12-3 or TRBV12-4 to TRBJ2-1; the match to TRBD2 covers 10 bases. The CDR3 is made up of 16 amino acids. With 5 bases clipped from V and 1 base from J, the junction kept 5 bases outside the gene matches. CDR3 amino acids: CASSRFSGGSYNEQFF. In nucleotides, the CDR3 is TGTGCCAGCAGTCGGTTTAGCGGGGGGTCCTACAATGAGCAGTTCTTC.

V is TRBV27 and J is TRBJ1-2, with 9 bases lining up with TRBD1. V lost 5 bases, J lost 4 bases, and 8 bases stayed unmatched. Germline V gene lookup returns CDR1 MNHEY and CDR2 SMNVEV (reference sequence). The CDR3 has 15 residues. CDR3 in amino acids: CASSPAGTGCYGYTF. As DNA, the CDR3 is TGTGCCAGCAGTCCGGCGGGGACAGGGTGCTATGGCTACACCTTC.

As concerns this clonotype: A much more abundant neighbour one base away suggests this may be a read error. CDR3 coding DNA: TGCAGTGCTGTTACAAGTCTCGGGGAAAAACTGTTTTTT. Translating it yields CSAVTSLGEKLFF. V gene TRBV20-1 combines with J gene TRBJ1-4, with D unresolved. CDR3 length: 13 amino acids. V lost 5 bases, J lost 8 bases, and 15 bases lay in between. Germline CDR1 is DFQATT and CDR2 is SNEGSKA (reference sequence).

The table lists this clonotype with many counts. The chain is built from TRBV23-1 and TRBJ1-3, with D perhaps matching TRBD1 (5 bases). TRBV23-1 is flagged as an ORF with uncertain function. Trimming took off 4 bases at V and 0 bases at J, with 10 bases between the two ends. The CDR3 sequence is 15 residues long. The CDR3 loop is CASSRRGLSGNTIYF. CDR3 bases: TGCGCCAGCAGTCGTCGGGGACTCTCTGGAAACACCATATATTTT.

This clonotype was seen only a few times. The J gene is TRBJ1-4, the V gene TRBV20-1, with a weak D call TRBD1 (5 bases). V lost 3 bases to trimming and J lost 8 bases, with 13 bases between them. The CDR3 has 13 amino acids. Germline loops: CDR1 DFQATT, CDR2 SNEGSKA (reference sequence). CDR3 DNA: TGCAGTGCTAGGGAAACAGGTCTCGAAAAACTGTTTTTT. It yields the protein CSARETGLEKLFF.

V usage is TRBV20-1 and J usage is TRBJ1-3; D is possibly TRBD1 (5 bases). The CDR3 consists of 16 residues. Germline CDR1 and CDR2: DFQATT and SNEGSKA (reference sequence). V lost 3 bases, J lost 0 bases, and 15 bases lay in between. Here the CDR3 DNA reads TGCAGTGCTAGTTACGGGACGCCTGGCTCTGGAAACACCATATATTTT. Translating gives CSASYGTPGSGNTIYF.

This CDR3 reads CASSPGLAGIVYEQYF. As DNA, the CDR3 is TGTGCCAGCAGCCCCGGACTAGCGGGGATTGTCTACGAGCAGTACTTC. The chain couples TRBV9 to TRBJ2-7, with 12 bases that match TRBD2. The length of the CDR3 is 16 residues. The trim removed 4 bases at V and 3 bases at J, leaving 8 bases unmatched. Germline CDR1 reads SGDLS; CDR2 reads YYNGEE.

The chain carries TRBV7-8 and TRBJ1-2; a weak D match, TRBD1 (6 bases). Trimming cost V 1 base and J 4 bases, with 13 bases left between them. CDR3 length equals 15 residues. Looked up from germline, CDR1 is SGHVS and CDR2 is FQNEAQ. Written as DNA, the CDR3 is TGTGCCAGCAGCTTAGAGGGGGTTCTGGCCTATGGCTACACCTTC. Translated, it gives CASSLEGVLAYGYTF.

This rearrangement joins TRBV28 to TRBJ1-5; 9 bases fit TRBD1. V was pared by 1 base and J by 6 bases, with 4 bases of the junction left unmatched. Germline V gives CDR1 MDHEN, CDR2 SYDVKM. The CDR3 consists of 15 residues. The CDR3 sequence: CASSLYGQGTQPQHF. The CDR3 DNA follows: TGTGCCAGCAGTTTATACGGACAGGGGACTCAGCCCCAGCATTTT.

V and J are TRBV7-6 and TRBJ2-2; no definite D call. Deletions cut 2 bases from V and 0 bases from J, with 13 bases between. Germline V gene sequence: CDR1 SGHVS, CDR2 FNYEAQ. The CDR3 runs to 17 residues. CDR3 loop: CASSLLNSASNTGELFF. DNA of the CDR3: TGTGCCAGCAGCTTATTGAACAGCGCCTCGAACACCGGGGAGCTGTTTTTT.